The clone carrying this TCR beta chain has only a few counts. Its matching antigen is unknown. Germline V lookup: CDR1 SGHRS, CDR2 YFSETQ. This CDR3 spans 14 amino acids. V was clipped by 0 bases and J by 1 base, with 6 bases between them. The data were obtained in a study of cytomegalovirus exposure and HLA in healthy donors. The overall study: Researchers found that around 80% of around 400 genotyped donors fell within the Caucasian-associated ancestry cluster.

Points from the study as a whole: The classifier was said to identify cytomegalovirus status with high specificity and sensitivity.

The PCR employed 60 Vbeta primers together with 13 Jbeta primers. Measured with immunoSEQ multiplex PCR; TCRdb has only the in-frame clones, and not every one. The sample shows about 120,000 clones, roughly 9% of them seen only once. The chain joins TRBV5-1 to TRBJ2-3, with D perhaps matching TRBD2 (6 bases). The receptor was derived from a woman aged 35 to 49 in good health and CMV-seropositive. The sample consisted of PBMCs. CDR3 protein: CASSLGLGTDTQYF. In DNA form, the CDR3 reads TGCGCCAGCAGCTTGGGACTAGGCACAGATACGCAGTATTTT.